One sample yielded the 5 T cell receptor beta chains listed below, sequenced in a study of blood T cell repertoires in COVID-19 (dated by TCRdb to 2018 to 2020). Library creation used the immunoSEQ multiplex PCR assay. Held by TCRdb, this immuneACCESS table contains in-frame sequences only and omits some clones. Under half of the omission traces to an unresolved V gene where checked; the cause of the rest is unknown. Recorded for this sample are over 60,000 clones; roughly 80% of them occurred a single time. In total, the top ten clones hold over 15% of the sample. The sequenced sample consisted of peripheral blood. The receptors stem from a human donor in a cohort sampled during active COVID-19.

The gene calls are TRBV7-9 and TRBJ2-5, with TRBD1 matching 7 bases. The trim removed 1 base at V and 0 bases at J, leaving 8 bases unmatched. The CDR3 is 17 amino acids. Per germline, CDR1 SEHNR and CDR2 FQNEAQ (reference sequence). The CDR3 DNA is TGTGCCAGCAGCTTAGTAGGGGGCAGACGGTACCAAGAGACCCAGTACTTC. Translated, it gives CASSLVGGRRYQETQYF.

V and J are TRBV11-3 and TRBJ2-5; 8 bases are shared with TRBD1. Germline-derived CDR1 and CDR2 are SGHNT and YENEEA. The ends lost 6 bases at V and 9 bases at J; junction bases unmatched: 9. The CDR3 is 13 residues long. CDR3 DNA: TGTGCCAGCAGTGATGGGACAGGTGGGCCCCAGTACTTC. Translated, it gives CASSDGTGGPQYF. Complete variable domain (other parts from reference TRBV11-3 and TRBJ2-5): EAGVVQSPRYKIIEKKQPVAFWCNPISGHNTLYWYLQNLGQGPELLIRYENEEAVDDSQLPKDRFSAERLKGVDSTLKIQPAELGDSAVYLCASSDGTGGPQYFGPGTRLLVL.

This chain joins TRBV5-1 and TRBJ2-7; D unclear. This CDR3 has 13 amino acids. Germline CDR1 reads SGHRS; CDR2 reads YFSETQ. Trimming pared 1 base from V and 0 bases from J, leaving 5 bases between. The CDR3 DNA reads as TGCGCCAGCAGCTTGTTTAGCTCCTACGAGCAGTACTTC. Protein product: CASSLFSSYEQYF.

This clone has just one count. The chain recombines TRBV5-8 with TRBJ1-6; TRBD1 might be the D (5 bases). V was trimmed by 6 bases and J by 7 bases, leaving 17 bases between them. The CDR3 sequence is 15 residues long. CDR1 is SGHTS, CDR2 YDEGEE, per germline. CDR3 in DNA: TGTGCCAGCACTAAGGGGCAGGGTTTGAATTCACCCCTCCACTTT. This sequence encodes CASTKGQGLNSPLHF. The whole variable domain, remainder taken from reference TRBV5-8 and TRBJ1-6, is EAGVTQSPTHLIKTRGQQATLRCSPISGHTSVYWYQQALGLGLQFLLWYDEGEERNRGNFPPRFSGRQFPNYSSELNVNALELEDSALYLCASTKGQGLNSPLHFGNGTRLTVT.

V is TRBV5-4 and J is TRBJ2-7; 10 bases agree with TRBD1. Trimming cost V 0 bases and J 6 bases; bases outside gene matches: 0. The CDR3 contains 13 residues. Germline V gene lookup returns CDR1 SGHNT and CDR2 YYREEE (reference sequence). The chain's CDR3 is CASSLGQGAEQYF. CDR3 DNA sequence: TGTGCCAGCAGCTTGGGACAGGGGGCCGAGCAGTACTTC.